A single sample gave rise to the 10 T cell receptor beta chains below, sequenced in a study of shared clonotypes between healthy human individuals. TCRdb keeps only in-frame clones here, not all; method: immunoSEQ multiplex PCR. The sample shows 2 million to 2.5 million clones, about 92% of them seen only once. Specimen: naive CD4+ T cells from PBMCs. Described subset: CD45RA+ positively selected. The receptors were sampled from a man between 18 and 29 years old in good health. Some clones in this sample may be carry-over from other donors' samples.

The V gene is TRBV7-2, the J gene TRBJ1-1; possible D gene TRBD1, 5 bases. Deletions cut 3 bases from V and 4 bases from J, with 12 bases between. Germline CDR1 SGHTA, CDR2 FQGNSA. CDR3 length equals 14 residues. The CDR3 nucleotides are TGTGCCAGCAGCTTCGGAGGGGAATCCACTGAAGCTTTCTTT. Residues: CASSFGGESTEAFF.

J is TRBJ1-3 and V is TRBV29-1; D not resolved. V dropped 0 bases and J dropped 4 bases, with 10 bases sitting between them. This CDR3 is 14 amino acids long. Germline CDR1 SQVTM, CDR2 ANQGSEA. The chain's CDR3 is CSVEDPGVGNTIYF. The CDR3 DNA follows: TGCAGCGTTGAAGATCCCGGGGTCGGAAACACCATATATTTT.

This chain joins TRBV15 and TRBJ2-5; TRBD2 matches at 11 bases. The length of the CDR3 is 16 residues. Germline lookup yields CDR1 LNHNV and CDR2 YYDKDF (reference sequence). The V gene end was trimmed by 5 bases and the J gene end by 2 bases; junction bases not matched to a gene: 7. The CDR3 DNA is TGTGCCACCAGCGAAAGGGGACTAGCGGTTCAAGAGACCCAGTACTTC. Translation gives CATSERGLAVQETQYF. The full variable domain, with the rest looked up from reference TRBV15 and TRBJ2-5, is DAMVIQNPRYQVTQFGKPVTLSCSQTLNHNVMYWYQQKSSQAPKLLFHYYDKDFNNEADTPDNFQSRRPNTSFCFLDIRSPGLGDTAMYLCATSERGLAVQETQYFGPGTRLLVL.

This chain uses TRBV19 with TRBJ2-4; D ambiguous. This CDR3 has 17 amino acids. Between the trimmed V and J ends, which lost 3 bases and 0 bases, there was a span of 15 bases. CDR1 and CDR2 from the germline V gene are LNHDA and SQIVND (reference sequence). The CDR3 reads CASSISTGELAKNIQYF. The CDR3 DNA is TGTGCCAGTAGTATTAGTACGGGTGAACTAGCCAAAAACATTCAGTACTTC.

V gene TRBV29-1 combines with J gene TRBJ2-3; 8 bases match TRBD2. V lost 4 bases, J lost 3 bases, and 6 bases stayed unmatched. CDR1 is SQVTM, CDR2 ANQGSEA, per germline. The CDR3 sequence is 14 residues long. CDR3 sequence reads: CSVAGSGATDTQYF. CDR3 sequence (DNA): TGCAGCGTTGCCGGTAGCGGGGCAACAGATACGCAGTATTTT.

The chain couples TRBV10-3 to TRBJ1-6; D ambiguous. V lost 0 bases to trimming and J lost 7 bases, with 10 bases between them. This CDR3 is 15 amino acids long. From germline, CDR1 is ENHRY and CDR2 SYGVKD. The CDR3 DNA sequence: TGTGCCATCAGTGAGTCTTTGCAGAGAAATTCACCCCTCCACTTT. This codes for CAISESLQRNSPLHF.

The chain combines TRBV9 with TRBJ2-7; D remains ambiguous. The V gene's germline CDR1 is SGDLS and CDR2 YYNGEE. CDR3 length: 10 residues. The germline V and J ends were trimmed by 1 base and 7 bases, with 3 bases remaining between them. CDR3 sequence (DNA): TGTGCCAGCAGCGTAAAAGAGCAGTACTTC. This codes for CASSVKEQYF.

V usage is TRBV29-1 and J usage is TRBJ2-5, with D hard to call. The germline V gene has CDR1 SQVTM and CDR2 ANQGSEA. CDR3 length equals 13 residues. Trimming took 5 bases from V and 0 from J, leaving 10 bases between them. The CDR3 sequence: CSVLSLYQETQYF. In DNA form, the CDR3 reads TGCAGCGTTCTCTCCCTATACCAAGAGACCCAGTACTTC.

V and J are TRBV6-5 and TRBJ2-7; D might be TRBD1 (5 bases). CDR3 length equals 15 residues. In germline, CDR1 is MNHEY, CDR2 SVGAGI. The V end was cut by 2 bases, the J end by 0 bases, with 11 bases between. Written as DNA, the CDR3 is TGTGCCAGCAGTTACAGGCAGGGTGGCTCCTACGAGCAGTACTTC. Translation gives CASSYRQGGSYEQYF.

Turning to this clone: At the DNA level, this CDR3 is encoded by other sequences in the same sample as well. CDR3 sequence (DNA): TGTGCCAGCAGCTCCGGACAGAACTATGGCTACACCTTC. Translation: CASSSGQNYGYTF. The rearrangement joins TRBV7-2 to TRBJ1-2, with D perhaps TRBD1 (6 bases). Germline CDR1 is SGHTA and CDR2 is FQGNSA. Trimming removed 4 bases from V and 2 bases from J, with 8 bases in between. This CDR3 contains 13 residues.